The clone carrying this T cell receptor (beta chain) has only a few counts. Use of 60 Vbeta and 13 Jbeta primers characterized the PCR. Produced via immunoSEQ multiplex PCR; TCRdb's table is partial and in-frame only. The sample holds approximately 110,000 clones, approximately 66% seen once. The data were taken from a study of cytomegalovirus exposure and HLA in healthy donors. Study overall: About 200 million T cells yielded 90 million to 130 million unique TCR beta sequences, as an earlier analysis found.

This CDR3 contains 16 residues. Germline lookup yields CDR1 SGHRS and CDR2 YFSETQ. The V gene end was trimmed by 0 bases and the J gene end by 5 bases; junction bases not matched to a gene: 2. The gene calls are TRBV5-1 and TRBJ2-5; 15 nucleotides agree with TRBD2. This TCR was recovered from a man aged 35-49 years in good health and CMV-seropositive. Sequenced input: PBMCs. CDR3 in amino acids: CASSLGTSGRAETQYF. In DNA form, the CDR3 reads TGCGCCAGCAGCTTGGGGACTAGCGGGAGGGCTGAGACCCAGTACTTC.